This TCR beta chain was retrieved from a study of circulating tumor DNA in untreated peripheral T-cell lymphoma (dated by TCRdb to the early 2020s). Preparation of the library involved the immunoSEQ multiplex PCR assay. In its TCRdb copy, this immuneACCESS table keeps in-frame sequences only and misses some clones. Where compared with another copy, unresolved V genes explain less than half of these, and the others have no known cause. For this sample there are around 6,600 clones; 60% to 80% appear just once. Roughly half of the sample is held by the ten biggest clonotypes. Tumor-specific TCR clonotypes were identified by sequencing baseline tumor tissue collected before treatment. Next-generation sequencing of T-cell receptor sequences was used to monitor peripheral T-cell lymphoma patients receiving frontline treatment on a trial. V is reduced by 7 bases and J by 0 bases, leaving a spacing of 13 bases between them. CDR1 and CDR2 (MNHGY, SAAAGT) derive from the germline V gene. From the cysteine up to the phenylalanine, the CDR3 has a length of 14 residues. This entry keeps only the CDR3 DNA: 42 bases, framed from base 1.

In regard to this clone: Its antigen is not yet known. No base quality information exists; no much larger clone differs at one position.

Paper-wide results and their limitations: Tumor-specific clonotypes were identified in about 81% of patients, with identification achieved from over 85% of baseline tissues and roughly 67% of baseline serum samples.

The sample consisted of tumor tissue. Here the chain combines TRBV6-8 and TRBJ2-7, and the D gene may be TRBD2, 5 bases matching. This clonotype originated in a human donor with peripheral T-cell lymphoma. Here is the DNA: TGTGCCAGCACCCGCCCGGGGTACTCCTACGAGCAGTACTTC. Its protein reads: CASTRPGYSYEQYF.